A selection of T cell receptor beta chains follows, all from one sample in a study of cytomegalovirus exposure and HLA in healthy donors. Here immunoSEQ multiplex PCR was the method, and the copy in TCRdb shows in-frame clones only, minus some. The table lists about 190,000 clones, 80% of them singletons. The sequenced sample consisted of PBMCs. The origin of the receptors is a man in his forties in good health and CMV-seropositive. The conserved cysteine and the conserved F or W are not part of the CDR3 here. The order of the fields is V gene, J gene, CDR3 protein.

v_gene: TRBV19
j_gene: TRBJ1-1
CDR3aa: ASSIVGGNTEAF

v_gene: TRBV7-9
j_gene: TRBJ1-2
CDR3aa: ASSPSARGVGGYT

v_gene: TRBV30
j_gene: TRBJ1-6
CDR3aa: AWRGRQGSGNSPLH

v_gene: TRBV9
j_gene: TRBJ2-1
CDR3aa: ASSVAGGGPNEQF

v_gene: TRBV7-9
j_gene: TRBJ2-7
CDR3aa: ASSSPDRGPYEQY

v_gene: TRBV9
j_gene: TRBJ2-3
CDR3aa: ASTQGRDRSTDTQY

v_gene: TRBV7-8
j_gene: TRBJ2-3
CDR3aa: ASSLDGGGSDTQY

v_gene: TRBV4-2
j_gene: TRBJ1-2
CDR3aa: ASSHDSGVSRGYT

v_gene: TRBV6-6
j_gene: TRBJ1-1
CDR3aa: ASREQRGGTEAF

v_gene: TRBV9
j_gene: TRBJ1-1
CDR3aa: ASSPGRSTEAF

v_gene: TRBV19
j_gene: TRBJ1-5
CDR3aa: ASTPTGGNQPQH

v_gene: TRBV9
j_gene: TRBJ2-3
CDR3aa: ASSVRDSGANTDTQY

v_gene: TRBV4-3
j_gene: TRBJ1-3
CDR3aa: ASSGRDRHSGNTIY

v_gene: TRBV9
j_gene: TRBJ2-3
CDR3aa: ASSPRQLDTQY

v_gene: TRBV29-1
j_gene: TRBJ1-1
CDR3aa: SVLRGDSAAF

v_gene: TRBV2
j_gene: TRBJ1-2
CDR3aa: ASSEAQDRGYGYT

v_gene: TRBV5-1
j_gene: TRBJ1-4
CDR3aa: ASSRDTREKLF

v_gene: TRBV14
j_gene: TRBJ1-3
CDR3aa: ASSQQGLVGNTIY

v_gene: TRBV6-1
j_gene: TRBJ1-6
CDR3aa: ASNSPTGGNSPLH

v_gene: TRBV4-2
j_gene: TRBJ2-3
CDR3aa: ASSRRGGDDTDTQY

v_gene: TRBV30
j_gene: TRBJ1-6
CDR3aa: AWSLRGGGNSPLH

v_gene: TRBV29-1
j_gene: TRBJ2-2
CDR3aa: SVQGGNTGELF